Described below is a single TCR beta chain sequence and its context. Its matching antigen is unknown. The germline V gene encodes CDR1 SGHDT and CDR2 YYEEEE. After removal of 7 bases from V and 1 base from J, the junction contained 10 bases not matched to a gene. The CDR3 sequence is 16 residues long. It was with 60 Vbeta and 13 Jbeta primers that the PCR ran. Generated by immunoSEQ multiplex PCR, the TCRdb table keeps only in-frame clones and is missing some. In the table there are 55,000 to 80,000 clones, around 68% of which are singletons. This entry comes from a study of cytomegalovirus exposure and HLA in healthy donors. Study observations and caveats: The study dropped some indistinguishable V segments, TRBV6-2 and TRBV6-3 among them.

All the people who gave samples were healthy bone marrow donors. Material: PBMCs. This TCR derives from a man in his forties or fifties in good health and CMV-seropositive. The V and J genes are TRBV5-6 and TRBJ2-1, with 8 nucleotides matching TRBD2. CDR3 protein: CASEGSGSASYNEQFF. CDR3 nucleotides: TGTGCCAGCGAGGGGAGCGGGAGTGCATCCTACAATGAGCAGTTCTTC.